The next 4 T cell receptor beta chains were all read from a single sample in a study of identical twins (dated by TCRdb to about 2016). To prepare the library, 5' RACE was applied. The run used an Illumina HiSeq 2000. The public reads were reanalyzed by TCRdb: fastp trimming at Q25, MiXCR alignment, in-frame beta chains only. Identical CDR3 proteins give one entry, which carries the most common genes and DNA. Across this sample there are 300,000 to 400,000 distinct CDR3 sequences, with 9% to 15% seen only once. Jointly, the top ten make up around 6.9% of the sample. The sample was also reused in another study, on yellow fever vaccine responses in identical twins.

Sequencing input: CD8+ T cells sorted from blood. Source of these receptors: a woman aged 18-29 years in good health.

This clonotype was counted between two and nine times. The chain is built from TRBV6-5 and TRBJ2-1, with 9 bases that match TRBD2. The CDR3 has 16 residues. With 2 bases clipped from V and 7 bases from J, the junction kept 9 bases outside the gene matches. Germline CDR1 is MNHEY and CDR2 is SVGAGI. The CDR3 here is CASSYGGLAQWNEQFF. Here the CDR3 DNA reads TGTGCCAGCAGTTACGGGGGACTAGCACAATGGAATGAGCAGTTCTTC.

The chain couples TRBV5-1 to TRBJ2-3; weak D call: TRBD2 (5 bases). Trimming stripped 2 bases from V and 0 bases from J, with 10 bases between. The germline V gene encodes CDR1 SGHRS and CDR2 YFSETQ. There are 15 residues in the CDR3. CDR3 sequence: CASSFEGTSTDTQYF. Here the CDR3 DNA reads TGCGCCAGCAGCTTTGAGGGAACTAGCACAGATACGCAGTATTTT. The full variable domain, completed using reference TRBV5-1 and TRBJ2-3, is KAGVTQTPRYLIKTRGQQVTLSCSPISGHRSVSWYQQTPGQGLQFLFEYFSETQRNKGNFPGRFSGRQFSNSRSEMNVSTLELGDSALYLCASSFEGTSTDTQYFGPGTRLTVL.

This clonotype has at least ten counts. The genes are TRBV12-3 or TRBV12-4 and TRBJ2-6; D unresolved. V was trimmed by 8 bases and J by 0 bases, leaving 11 bases between them. There are 15 residues in the CDR3. CDR3 nucleotide sequence: TGTGCCAGCGAGGTTAGACACTCTGGGGCCAACGTCCTGACTTTC. Protein product: CASEVRHSGANVLTF.

The rearrangement links TRBV7-9 to TRBJ2-1; D remains ambiguous. V lost 5 bases and J 8 bases, leaving 10 bases between the germline ends. The CDR3 length is 12 residues. Germline V gene lookup returns CDR1 SEHNR and CDR2 FQNEAQ (reference sequence). CDR3 DNA: TGTGCCAGCAGCCCATTTGTGGATGAGCAGTTCTTC. This sequence encodes CASSPFVDEQFF. The entire variable domain, with the rest obtained from reference TRBV7-9 and TRBJ2-1, is as follows: DTGVSQNPRHKITKRGQNVTFRCDPISEHNRLYWYRQTLGQGPEFLTYFQNEAQLEKSRLLSDRFSAERPKGSFSTLEIQRTEQGDSAMYLCASSPFVDEQFFGPGTRLTVL.